A single sample gave rise to the 30 T cell receptor beta chains below, sequenced in a study of T cell responses to AZD1222 COVID-19 vaccine. Assay: immunoSEQ multiplex PCR; the TCRdb copy retains only in-frame clones and omits some. The sample has about 120,000 clones; 75% to 90% are singletons. The sample was peripheral blood, taken on day 0 of AZD1222 vaccination. Receptors were obtained from an adult in good health.

V is TRBV6-5 and J is TRBJ2-7; possible D gene TRBD2, 6 bases. With 0 bases removed from V and 5 bases from J, the gap between germline ends came to 11 bases. This CDR3 region has 14 residues. Germline V CDR1 and CDR2: MNHEY, SVGAGI. The CDR3 spells CASSYSTGSNEQYF. The CDR3 nucleotides are TGTGCCAGCAGTTACTCTACCGGGAGTAACGAGCAGTACTTC.

The J gene is TRBJ2-1, the V gene TRBV7-2; 8 bases match TRBD2. CDR1 SGHTA and CDR2 FQGNSA come from the germline V gene. The V and J ends lost 4 bases and 12 bases, in that order; junction bases with no gene match: 11. This CDR3 is 14 amino acids long. This CDR3 reads CASSSAGTRGGQFF. CDR3 nucleotide sequence: TGTGCCAGCAGCTCTGCAGGGACTAGAGGCGGGCAGTTCTTC.

This chain joins TRBV4-2 and TRBJ1-5; a weak D match, TRBD1 (5 bases). The CDR3 covers 17 residues. Per germline, CDR1 LGHNA and CDR2 YNFKEQ. Trimming shortened V by 1 base and J by 6 bases, and 19 bases separated the two germline ends. CDR3 sequence (DNA): TGTGCCAGCAGCCAAGTCGTGGCGGGGCACGACGTTCAGCCCCAGCATTTT. Residues: CASSQVVAGHDVQPQHF.

CDR3 sequence (DNA): TGTGCCAGTATTTACCAGGAGGGCTATGGCTACACCTTC. Its protein product is CASIYQEGYGYTF. The V call is TRBV19, the J call TRBJ1-2, with D unresolved. V dropped 7 bases and J dropped 4 bases, with 13 bases sitting between them. The germline V gene has CDR1 LNHDA and CDR2 SQIVND (reference sequence). CDR3 length: 13 residues.

The rearrangement joins TRBV6-2 or TRBV6-3 to TRBJ2-7; no firm D call. The CDR3 loop spans 14 amino acids. Germline CDR1 reads MNHEY; CDR2 reads SVGEGT. V was clipped by 5 bases and J by 0 bases, with 11 bases between them. This chain's CDR3 is CASSGDGFSYEQYF. The CDR3 DNA reads as TGTGCCAGCAGTGGTGACGGTTTCTCCTACGAGCAGTACTTC.

The chain has TRBV5-1 and TRBJ2-7; TRBD1 might be the D (5 bases). The V end lost 3 bases, the J end lost 1 base, and 11 bases lay between the germline ends. The CDR3 totals 14 residues. Germline CDR1 is SGHRS and CDR2 is YFSETQ. The CDR3 nucleotides read TGCGCCAGCAGCTCCCAAGCAGGGTCCTACGAGCAGTACTTC. This sequence encodes CASSSQAGSYEQYF. The entire variable domain, with the rest obtained from reference TRBV5-1 and TRBJ2-7, is as follows: KAGVTQTPRYLIKTRGQQVTLSCSPISGHRSVSWYQQTPGQGLQFLFEYFSETQRNKGNFPGRFSGRQFSNSRSEMNVSTLELGDSALYLCASSSQAGSYEQYFGPGTRLTVT.

This clone occurred once. The chain carries TRBV12-3 or TRBV12-4 and TRBJ1-3; D call uncertain. V shed 6 bases and J shed 4 bases, with 10 bases lying between them. The CDR3 is 13 residues long. DNA of the CDR3: TGTGCCAGCAGCCTGCCAAGGGGAAACACCATATATTTT. Translated, it gives CASSLPRGNTIYF.

The V call is TRBV30, the J call TRBJ1-6; perhaps TRBD1 as D (5 bases). The CDR3 extends over 15 amino acids. CDR1 is GTSNPN and CDR2 is SVGIG in the germline V gene (reference sequence). V dropped 0 bases and J dropped 9 bases, with 15 bases sitting between them. The CDR3: CAWSVQRGGGSPLHF. The CDR3 DNA reads TGTGCCTGGAGTGTACAAAGGGGCGGAGGTTCACCCCTCCACTTT.

The CDR3 region has the DNA TGTGCCAGCAGCTCCCAAGGAACAGGGGGCTACGAGCAGTACTTC. This sequence encodes CASSSQGTGGYEQYF. The chain recombines TRBV9 with TRBJ2-7; 8 bases are shared with TRBD1. Germline lookup yields CDR1 SGDLS and CDR2 YYNGEE. V lost 4 bases to trimming and J lost 3 bases; unmatched junction nucleotides: 9. The CDR3 has 15 amino acids.

The chain recombines TRBV18 with TRBJ1-1; 8 bases are shared with TRBD1. The CDR3 has 14 amino acids. V was clipped by 1 base and J by 6 bases; unmatched bases: 4. The germline gives CDR1 KGHSH, CDR2 LQKENI. CDR3 DNA: TGTGCCAGCTCACCACGATACAGGGGGGCTGAAGCTTTCTTT. Its protein is CASSPRYRGAEAFF.

DNA of the CDR3: TGCGCCAGCAGCCAGTTACTAGCGGGAGGGGACTCCTACGAGCAGTACTTC. As protein: CASSQLLAGGDSYEQYF. The rearrangement joins TRBV4-3 to TRBJ2-7, with 13 positions matching TRBD2. Germline values: CDR1 LGHNA, CDR2 YSLEER. V lost 3 bases and J lost 0; bases outside the gene matches: 5. The CDR3 sequence is 17 residues long.

V and J are TRBV30 and TRBJ1-5, with a weak D call TRBD1 (6 bases). CDR1 GTSNPN and CDR2 SVGIG come from the germline V gene (reference sequence). The CDR3 has 13 residues. Trimming left V 4 bases short and J 7 bases short, with 14 bases between. DNA for the CDR3: TGTGCCTGGACTCCCGACAGGTTACAGCCCCAGCATTTT. Translating it yields CAWTPDRLQPQHF.

About this clone: Because the CDR3 is missing its conserved closing phenylalanine or tryptophan, this is likely a read error. The DNA is omitted, as the CDR3 cannot be located on it reliably, and the CDR3 follows TCRdb's listing. The chain employs TRBV9 and TRBJ2-7; the D call of TRBD1 is as the table states it, not checked on the DNA. Ends included, the CDR3 has 11 residues. Germline V CDR1 and CDR2: SGDLS, YYNGEE. CDR3 loop: CASSVGWTESS.

The count of this clone is one. The chain combines TRBV9 with TRBJ2-3; 11 bases match TRBD2. Trimming at V came to 5 bases and at J to 5 bases, leaving 1 base not matched to a gene. Germline-derived CDR1 and CDR2 are SGDLS and YYNGEE. CDR3 size: 13 residues. The CDR3: CASSSGREDTQYF. Written as DNA, the CDR3 is TGTGCCAGCAGTAGCGGGAGGGAAGATACGCAGTATTTT.

The sample holds one count of this clone. The genes are TRBV4-2 and TRBJ2-3; TRBD1 might be the D (5 bases). With 0 bases removed from V and 3 bases from J, the gap between germline ends came to 10 bases. The CDR3 has 15 residues. The germline gives CDR1 LGHNA, CDR2 YNFKEQ. Here the CDR3 DNA reads TGTGCCAGCAGCCAAGAAGCCAGGGAAACAGATACGCAGTATTTT. This encodes CASSQEARETDTQYF.

The rearrangement uses TRBV5-1 and TRBJ2-2, with a weak D call TRBD1 (5 bases). The germline V gene encodes CDR1 SGHRS and CDR2 YFSETQ. V dropped 2 bases and J dropped 1 base, with 9 bases sitting between them. The CDR3 runs to 15 residues. CDR3 in DNA: TGCGCCAGCAGCTTACAGGATGAGAACACCGGGGAGCTGTTTTTT. The encoded protein is CASSLQDENTGELFF.

The genes are TRBV6-5 and TRBJ2-7; TRBD2 matches 7 bases. J gave up 1 base and V 6 bases, and 6 bases lay outside the gene matches. CDR1 is MNHEY, CDR2 SVGAGI, per germline. The CDR3 extends over 14 amino acids. Here the CDR3 reads CASRGWEGSYEQYF. In DNA, the CDR3 is TGTGCCAGCAGAGGGTGGGAGGGTTCCTACGAGCAGTACTTC.

This chain uses TRBV5-6 with TRBJ1-5; D may be TRBD1 (6 bases). Germline V gene data show CDR1 as SGHDT and CDR2 as YYEEEE. V lost 1 base to trimming and J lost 5 bases, with 10 bases between them. The CDR3 has 14 residues. CDR3 in amino acids: CASSLRQVDQPQHF. In DNA form, the CDR3 reads TGTGCCAGCAGCTTGCGACAGGTTGATCAGCCCCAGCATTTT.

V is TRBV9 and J is TRBJ2-2; 10 nucleotides line up with TRBD2. CDR3 length: 17 residues. V dropped 1 base and J dropped 2; count of bases not matched to a gene: 5. CDR1 and CDR2 from the germline V gene are SGDLS and YYNGEE. The CDR3, as DNA: TGTGCCAGCAGCGTATCTCTAGCGGGAGCCAACACCGGGGAGCTGTTTTTT. The encoded protein is CASSVSLAGANTGELFF.

The chain combines TRBV3-1 (or the pseudogene TRBV3-2) with TRBJ1-5; D not certain. The CDR3 sequence is 12 residues long. From germline, CDR1 is LGHDT and CDR2 YNNKEL (reference sequence). Trimming left V 0 bases short and J 8 bases short, with 5 bases between. The CDR3 sequence is CASSQDLEPQHF. In DNA, the CDR3 is TGTGCCAGCAGCCAAGATCTGGAGCCCCAGCATTTT.

This chain connects TRBV27 to TRBJ1-1; D remains unclear. The ends were cut back, 5 bases at V and 6 bases at J, with 16 bases in the middle. The CDR3 totals 14 residues. CDR1 MNHEY and CDR2 SMNVEV come from the germline V gene (reference sequence). CDR3 sequence reads: CASSPSLGRAEAFF. CDR3 coding DNA: TGTGCCAGCAGTCCCTCGCTAGGGAGGGCTGAAGCTTTCTTT.

CDR3 sequence reads: CASSLGGNTEAFF. Written as DNA, the CDR3 is TGTGCCAGCAGTTTAGGGGGGAACACTGAAGCTTTCTTT. The chain recombines TRBV12-3 or TRBV12-4 with TRBJ1-1; D gene uncertain. The CDR3 extends over 13 amino acids. Trimming cost V 1 base and J 1 base, with 4 bases left between them.

The sample holds a few counts of this clone. This rearrangement joins TRBV7-9 to TRBJ1-5; 8 bases align to TRBD1. The CDR3 has 16 residues. V shed 1 base, J shed 4 bases, and the junction held 6 bases outside the gene matches. Germline CDR1 reads SEHNR; CDR2 reads FQNEAQ (reference sequence). This CDR3 reads CASSLGRTGLNQPQHF. In DNA, the CDR3 is TGTGCCAGCAGCTTAGGTAGGACAGGGTTGAATCAGCCCCAGCATTTT.

The chain carries TRBV7-9 and TRBJ1-6; weak D call: TRBD1 (5 bases). The CDR3 runs to 13 residues. CDR1 and CDR2 from the germline V gene are SEHNR and FQNEAQ (reference sequence). The V end was cut by 4 bases, the J end by 9 bases, with 10 bases between. The CDR3 sequence: CASSSAGSSPLHF. As DNA, the CDR3 is TGTGCCAGCAGCTCCGCAGGGAGTTCACCCCTCCACTTT. Looking up the rest from reference TRBV7-9 and TRBJ1-6 gives the full variable domain: DTGVSQNPRHKITKRGQNVTFRCDPISEHNRLYWYRQTLGQGPEFLTYFQNEAQLEKSRLLSDRFSAERPKGSFSTLEIQRTEQGDSAMYLCASSSAGSSPLHFGNGTRLTVT.

The chain combines TRBV29-1 with TRBJ2-5; no firm D call. With 5 bases removed from V and 5 bases from J, the gap between germline ends came to 9 bases. Per germline, CDR1 SQVTM and CDR2 ANQGSEA. The CDR3 contains 11 residues. The CDR3 reads CSVPVGETQYF. The CDR3 DNA follows: TGCAGCGTTCCAGTAGGGGAGACCCAGTACTTC.

The table lists this clone with a few counts. The chain recombines TRBV6-1 with TRBJ2-4; weak D call: TRBD2 (6 bases). The CDR3 runs 18 residues. V shed 1 base and J shed 1 base, with 17 bases lying between them. CDR1 is MNHNS, CDR2 SASEGT, per germline. DNA for the CDR3: TGTGCCAGCAGTGAAGGTCTTGGAGGGTTAGGTGCCAAAAACATTCAGTACTTC. Translated, it gives CASSEGLGGLGAKNIQYF.

This chain links TRBV6-5 with TRBJ1-5; D remains ambiguous. The CDR3 contains 14 residues. The germline V and J ends were trimmed by 6 bases and 0 bases, with 9 bases remaining between them. Germline CDR1 MNHEY, CDR2 SVGAGI. As DNA, the CDR3 is TGTGCCAGCAGCGCGGGGTATAGCAATCAGCCCCAGCATTTT. Translation: CASSAGYSNQPQHF.

This clone turned up a few times. The chain recombines TRBV7-9 with TRBJ1-3; a possible D gene is TRBD1 (5 bases). The CDR3 sequence is 14 residues long. CDR1 SEHNR and CDR2 FQNEAQ come from the germline V gene (reference sequence). Trimming took off 5 bases at V and 0 bases at J, with 8 bases between the two ends. In DNA, the CDR3 is TGTGCCAGCAGCCAGCAGGGCTCTGGAAACACCATATATTTT. Residues: CASSQQGSGNTIYF.

This chain joins TRBV19 and TRBJ2-2; no reliable D call. The length of the CDR3 is 18 residues. Deletions cut 3 bases from V and 0 bases from J, with 17 bases between. The germline V gene encodes CDR1 LNHDA and CDR2 SQIVND (reference sequence). CDR3 loop: CASSISWGPGSNTGELFF. CDR3 bases: TGTGCCAGTAGTATTTCTTGGGGTCCAGGATCGAACACCGGGGAGCTGTTTTTT.

CDR3 loop: CASSPNPGKETQYF. The CDR3 DNA sequence: TGTGCCAGCTCACCCAACCCGGGGAAAGAGACCCAGTACTTC. The chain recombines TRBV18 with TRBJ2-5; the D gene is possibly TRBD2 (5 bases). This CDR3 has 14 residues. Germline V lookup: CDR1 KGHSH, CDR2 LQKENI. The V and J ends lost 3 bases and 3 bases respectively, with 11 bases between them.